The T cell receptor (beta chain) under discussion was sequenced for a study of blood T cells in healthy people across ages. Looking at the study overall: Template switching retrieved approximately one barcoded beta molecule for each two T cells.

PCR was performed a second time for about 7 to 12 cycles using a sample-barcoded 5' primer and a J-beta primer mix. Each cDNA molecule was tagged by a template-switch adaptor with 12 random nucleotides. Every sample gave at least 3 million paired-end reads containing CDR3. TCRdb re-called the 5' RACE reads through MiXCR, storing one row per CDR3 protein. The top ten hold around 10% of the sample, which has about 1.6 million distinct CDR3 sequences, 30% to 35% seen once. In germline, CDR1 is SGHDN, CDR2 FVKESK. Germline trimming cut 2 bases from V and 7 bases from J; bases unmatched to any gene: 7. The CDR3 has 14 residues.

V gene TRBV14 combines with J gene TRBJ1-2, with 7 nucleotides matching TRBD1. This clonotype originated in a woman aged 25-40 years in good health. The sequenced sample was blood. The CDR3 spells CASSQFRQGSGYTF. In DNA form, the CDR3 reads TGTGCCAGCAGCCAATTCAGACAGGGATCTGGCTACACCTTC.